The 18 T cell receptor beta chains below all came from one sample that was sequenced in a study of blood T cell repertoires in COVID-19. The repertoire was sequenced with immunoSEQ multiplex PCR; TCRdb's copy has only in-frame clones and lacks some. The sample contains some 170,000 clones, about 78% of which appear only once. The specimen was PBMCs or T cells enriched from blood (not recorded which). The source of these receptors is a woman in her forties or fifties who had recovered from COVID-19.

This chain links TRBV7-2 with TRBJ2-7, with 10 bases fitting TRBD2. This CDR3 comprises 15 residues. Trimming cost V 1 base and J 5 bases; bases outside gene matches: 5. Germline CDR1 is SGHTA and CDR2 is FQGNSA. Here the CDR3 reads CASSLDPGTSDEQYF. As DNA, the CDR3 is TGTGCCAGCAGCTTAGACCCCGGGACTAGCGACGAGCAGTACTTC.

The CDR3 loop is CASSLTARNTEAFF. The CDR3 DNA sequence: TGTGCCAGCAGCTTAACGGCAAGGAACACTGAAGCTTTCTTT. The rearrangement joins TRBV7-3 to TRBJ1-1; D not resolved. Per germline, CDR1 SGHTA and CDR2 FQGTGA. Trimming shortened V by 0 bases and J by 1 base, and 6 bases separated the two germline ends. This CDR3 contains 14 residues.

The gene calls are TRBV18 and TRBJ2-7; D not resolved. The V gene lost 4 bases and the J gene lost 5 bases, with 15 bases spanning the gap. The length of the CDR3 is 14 residues. Germline loops: CDR1 KGHSH, CDR2 LQKENI. This CDR3 reads CASSLSDGVNEQYF. CDR3 sequence (DNA): TGTGCCAGCTCACTAAGCGATGGAGTCAACGAGCAGTACTTC. Based on the CDR3 plus reference TRBV18 and TRBJ2-7, the full variable domain is NAGVMQNPRHLVRRRGQEARLRCSPMKGHSHVYWYRQLPEEGLKFMVYLQKENIIDESGMPKERFSAEFPKEGPSILRIQQVVRGDSAAYFCASSLSDGVNEQYFGPGTRLTVT.

The V call is TRBV6-4, the J call TRBJ2-1, with a possible D match to TRBD2 (6 bases). Germline V CDR1 and CDR2: MRHNA, SNTAGT. V dropped 4 bases and J dropped 0 bases, with 13 bases sitting between them. The CDR3 consists of 16 residues. This chain's CDR3 is CASSGGTGSSYNEQFF. As DNA, the CDR3 is TGTGCCAGCAGTGGGGGGACTGGGAGCTCCTACAATGAGCAGTTCTTC.

CDR3 loop: CASSRLGGAGDYEQYF. DNA for the CDR3: TGTGCCAGCAGTCGTCTGGGGGGTGCAGGAGACTACGAGCAGTACTTC. The chain carries TRBV25-1 and TRBJ2-7; a weak D match, TRBD2 (6 bases). This CDR3 is built from 16 residues. V gave up 5 bases and J gave up 3 bases, with 20 bases separating them. Germline V CDR1 and CDR2: MGHDK, SYGVNS.

This sequence joins TRBV7-9 and TRBJ1-3, with D possibly being TRBD1 (5 bases). The length of the CDR3 is 16 residues. Germline V gene data show CDR1 as SEHNR and CDR2 as FQNEAQ (reference sequence). Trimming shortened V by 5 bases and J by 9 bases, and 23 bases separated the two germline ends. The CDR3 loop is CASSPKGVSSGATIYF. In DNA form, the CDR3 reads TGTGCCAGCAGCCCTAAAGGGGTTAGTTCCGGAGCCACCATATATTTT. Full variable domain (outside the CDR3, taken from reference TRBV7-9 and TRBJ1-3): DTGVSQNPRHKITKRGQNVTFRCDPISEHNRLYWYRQTLGQGPEFLTYFQNEAQLEKSRLLSDRFSAERPKGSFSTLEIQRTEQGDSAMYLCASSPKGVSSGATIYFGEGSWLTVV.

The chain couples TRBV7-2 to TRBJ2-7, with TRBD1 matching over 9 bases. Germline lookup yields CDR1 SGHTA and CDR2 FQGNSA. V shed 5 bases and J 6 bases; nucleotides not matched to a gene: 11. The length of the CDR3 is 15 residues. CDR3 DNA sequence: TGTGCCAGCAGCCCACAGGGGGCCCGAACGGGCGAGCAGTACTTC. Translated: CASSPQGARTGEQYF.

This clone was counted a few times. The identical CDR3 is also encoded by other nucleotide sequences in the sample. V gene TRBV28 combines with J gene TRBJ1-1; 7 bases agree with TRBD1. V shed 2 bases and J 4 bases; nucleotides not matched to a gene: 4. The CDR3 runs to 14 residues. Germline CDR1 MDHEN, CDR2 SYDVKM. The CDR3 loop reads CASSLQGGLTEAFF. The CDR3 bases are TGTGCCAGCAGTTTACAGGGGGGCCTCACTGAAGCTTTCTTT.

The chain has TRBV5-4 and TRBJ2-1, with TRBD1 as a possible D gene (7 bases). V lost 5 bases and J lost 4, with 16 bases in between. CDR3 length equals 15 residues. Germline CDR1 SGHNT, CDR2 YYREEE (reference sequence). The CDR3 nucleotides are TGTGCCAGCAGGGATTCAGGGGGGTCTTACAATGAGCAGTTCTTC. This translates into CASRDSGGSYNEQFF.

The CDR3 DNA sequence: TGCAGCGTTATAGATTCGAGGTTGGCGCTCCCTTCGAACACTGAAGCTTTCTTT. It is translated as CSVIDSRLALPSNTEAFF. This sequence joins TRBV29-1 and TRBJ1-1; D gene uncertain. The V gene lost 5 bases and the J gene lost 1 base, with 26 bases spanning the gap. CDR3 length: 18 residues. Germline lookup yields CDR1 SQVTM and CDR2 ANQGSEA.

This clone has a handful of counts. The chain carries TRBV30 and TRBJ1-5; D not certain. This CDR3 region has 13 residues. V dropped 1 base and J dropped 3 bases, with 7 bases sitting between them. Germline-derived CDR1 and CDR2 are GTSNPN and SVGIG (reference sequence). This chain's CDR3 is CAWSGGLNQPQHF. CDR3 sequence (DNA): TGTGCCTGGAGTGGAGGGCTCAATCAGCCCCAGCATTTT.

The chain has TRBV5-5 and TRBJ1-2, with D possibly being TRBD1 (6 bases). The CDR3 runs to 15 residues. CDR1 SGHKS and CDR2 YYEKEE come from the germline V gene (reference sequence). V was shortened by 5 bases and J by 1 base, with 15 bases between the two germline ends. CDR3 DNA: TGTGCCAGCAGACGGGACATCTCAATTAACTATGGCTACACCTTC. This sequence encodes CASRRDISINYGYTF.

This chain uses TRBV3-1 (or the pseudogene TRBV3-2) with TRBJ1-2; TRBD1 matches 9 bases. The CDR3 is 16 amino acids. Looked up from germline, CDR1 is LGHDT and CDR2 is YNNKEL (reference sequence). V shed 4 bases, J shed 7 bases, and the junction held 13 bases outside the gene matches. CDR3 in DNA: TGTGCCAGCAGCCGAGTAACAGGGGGCGCGTCCTTTGGCTACACCTTC. Translation gives CASSRVTGGASFGYTF.

J is TRBJ1-6 and V is TRBV27; TRBD1 might be the D (5 bases). Per the germline V gene, CDR1 is MNHEY and CDR2 is SMNVEV (reference sequence). The CDR3 is made up of 16 amino acids. Trimming removed 4 bases at V and 6 bases at J, with 16 bases between. CDR3 in DNA: TGTGCCAGCAGTTCTCAAAAGGGGATAGGTAATTCACCCCTCCACTTT. Residues: CASSSQKGIGNSPLHF.

This chain links TRBV10-1 with TRBJ1-2; perhaps TRBD1 as D (5 bases). Per germline, CDR1 WNHNN and CDR2 SYGVQD (reference sequence). Between the trimmed V and J ends, which lost 0 bases and 4 bases, there was a span of 9 bases. The CDR3 is 14 residues long. The CDR3, as DNA: TGCGCCAGCAGTGAGTCTCGGACACCCTATGGCTACACCTTC. Protein: CASSESRTPYGYTF.

This rearrangement joins TRBV7-9 to TRBJ1-2; D is possibly TRBD1 (6 bases). The CDR3 covers 13 residues. The V gene's germline CDR1 is SEHNR and CDR2 FQNEAQ (reference sequence). The germline V and J ends were trimmed by 5 bases and 4 bases, with 11 bases remaining between them. As DNA, the CDR3 is TGTGCCAGCAGCCGGACAGATCCCTATGGCTACACCTTC. This encodes CASSRTDPYGYTF.

The chain links TRBV12-3 or TRBV12-4 to TRBJ2-3, with TRBD1 as a possible D gene (6 bases). Deletions cut 8 bases from V and 6 bases from J, with 12 bases between. The CDR3 contains 12 residues. The CDR3 region is CASETQGDTQYF. The CDR3, as DNA: TGTGCCAGCGAAACTCAGGGGGATACGCAGTATTTT.

This chain uses TRBV6-5 with TRBJ2-3; D is unclear. The CDR3 spans 14 residues. Germline V gene lookup returns CDR1 MNHEY and CDR2 SVGAGI. V lost 6 bases and J lost 2, with 12 bases in between. The CDR3 spells CASSPPGYTDTQYF. Here the CDR3 DNA reads TGTGCCAGCAGCCCCCCCGGGTACACAGATACGCAGTATTTT.